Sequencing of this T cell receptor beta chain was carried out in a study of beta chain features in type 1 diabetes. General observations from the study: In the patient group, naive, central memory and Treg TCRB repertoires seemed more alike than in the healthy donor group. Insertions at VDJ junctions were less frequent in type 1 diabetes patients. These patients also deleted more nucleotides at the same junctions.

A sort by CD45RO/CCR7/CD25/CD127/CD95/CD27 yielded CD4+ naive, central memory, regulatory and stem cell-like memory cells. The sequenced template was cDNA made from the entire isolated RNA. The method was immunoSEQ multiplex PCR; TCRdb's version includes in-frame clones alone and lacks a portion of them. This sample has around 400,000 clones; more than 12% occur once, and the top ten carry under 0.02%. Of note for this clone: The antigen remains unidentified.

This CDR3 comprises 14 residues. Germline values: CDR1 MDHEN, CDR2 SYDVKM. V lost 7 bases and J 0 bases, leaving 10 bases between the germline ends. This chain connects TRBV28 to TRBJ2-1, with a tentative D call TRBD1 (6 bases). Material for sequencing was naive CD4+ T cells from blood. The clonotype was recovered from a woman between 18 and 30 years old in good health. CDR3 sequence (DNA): TGTGCCAGCAATACAGGGAGCTCCTACAATGAGCAGTTCTTC. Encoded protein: CASNTGSSYNEQFF.